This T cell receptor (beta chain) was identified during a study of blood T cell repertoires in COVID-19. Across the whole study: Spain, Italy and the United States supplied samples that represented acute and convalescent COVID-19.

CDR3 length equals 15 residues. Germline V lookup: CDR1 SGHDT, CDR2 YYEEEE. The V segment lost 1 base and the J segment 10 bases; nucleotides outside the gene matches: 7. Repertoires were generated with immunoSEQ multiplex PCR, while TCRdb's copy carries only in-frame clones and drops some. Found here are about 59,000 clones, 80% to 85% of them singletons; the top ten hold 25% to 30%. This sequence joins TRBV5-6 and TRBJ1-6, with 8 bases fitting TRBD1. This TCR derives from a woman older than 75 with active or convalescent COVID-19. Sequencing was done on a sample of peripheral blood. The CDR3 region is CASSLPGGAGSPLHF. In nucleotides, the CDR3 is TGTGCCAGCAGCTTGCCAGGGGGCGCAGGATCACCCCTCCACTTT.